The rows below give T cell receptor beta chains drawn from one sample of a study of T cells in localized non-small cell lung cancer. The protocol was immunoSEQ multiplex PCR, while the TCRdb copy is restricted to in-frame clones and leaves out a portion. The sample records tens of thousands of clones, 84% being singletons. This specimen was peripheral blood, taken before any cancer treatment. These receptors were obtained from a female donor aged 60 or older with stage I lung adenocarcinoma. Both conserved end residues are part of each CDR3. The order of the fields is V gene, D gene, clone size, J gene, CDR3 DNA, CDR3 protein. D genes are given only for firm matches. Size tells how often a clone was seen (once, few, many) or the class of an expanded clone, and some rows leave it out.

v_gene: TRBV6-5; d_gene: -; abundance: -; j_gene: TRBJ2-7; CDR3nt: TGTGCCAGCAGGGGAGGGGGCCGCTCCTACGAGCAGTACTTC; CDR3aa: CASRGGGRSYEQYF
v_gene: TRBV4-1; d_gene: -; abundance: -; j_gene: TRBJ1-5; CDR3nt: TGCGCCAGCAGCCAAGTCCCGAATCAGCCCCAGCATTTT; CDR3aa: CASSQVPNQPQHF
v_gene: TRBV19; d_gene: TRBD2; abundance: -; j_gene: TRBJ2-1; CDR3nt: TGTGCCAGTAGTTCTGGGACTAGCGGGAGGGCCTACAATGAGCAGTTCTTC; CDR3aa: CASSSGTSGRAYNEQFF
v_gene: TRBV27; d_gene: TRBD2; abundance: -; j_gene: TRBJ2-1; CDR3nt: TGTGCCAGCACTTTAGCGGGGAGGACCTACAATGAGCAGTTCTTC; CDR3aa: CASTLAGRTYNEQFF
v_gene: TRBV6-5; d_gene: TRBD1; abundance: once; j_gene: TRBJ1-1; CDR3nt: TGTGCCAGCGGGACAGGGTACACTGAAGCTTTCTTT; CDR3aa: CASGTGYTEAFF
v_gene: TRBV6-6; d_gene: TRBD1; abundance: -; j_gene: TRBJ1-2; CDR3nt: TGTGCCAGCAGTTACGCCGGGACAGGACTTAACTATGGCTACACCTTC; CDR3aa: CASSYAGTGLNYGYTF
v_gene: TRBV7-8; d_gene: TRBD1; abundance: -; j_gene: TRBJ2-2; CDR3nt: TGTGCCAGCAGCTTACAATCGGCAGGGGGTGCCGGGGAGCTGTTTTTT; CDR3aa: CASSLQSAGGAGELFF
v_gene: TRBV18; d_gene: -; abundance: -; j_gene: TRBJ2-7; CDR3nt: TGTGCCAGCTCACCTGGTACAAAATACGAGCAGTACTTC; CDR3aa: CASSPGTKYEQYF
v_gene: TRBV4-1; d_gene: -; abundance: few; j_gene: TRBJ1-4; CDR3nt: TGCGCCAGCAGCCTACAAGACAGGACTAATGAAAAACTGTTTTTT; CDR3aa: CASSLQDRTNEKLFF
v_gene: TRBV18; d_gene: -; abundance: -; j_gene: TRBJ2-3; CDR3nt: TGTGCCAGCTCCTTCTCCGGGACAACCAGCACAGATACGCAGTATTTT; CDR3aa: CASSFSGTTSTDTQYF
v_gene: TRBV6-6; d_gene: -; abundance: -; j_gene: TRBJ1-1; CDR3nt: TGTGCCAGCAGTTACTGGGGGGAGACTGAAGCTTTCTTT; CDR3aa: CASSYWGETEAFF
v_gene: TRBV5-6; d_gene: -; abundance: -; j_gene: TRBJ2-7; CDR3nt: TGTGCCAGCAGCTTGGAGTTCCACGAGCAGTACTTC; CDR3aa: CASSLEFHEQYF
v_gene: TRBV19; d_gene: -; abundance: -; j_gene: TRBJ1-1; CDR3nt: TGTGCCAGTATTCACCTGAACGGGACAAGGAACACTGAAGCTTTCTTT; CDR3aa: CASIHLNGTRNTEAFF
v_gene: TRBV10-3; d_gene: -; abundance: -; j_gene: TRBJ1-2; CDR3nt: TGTGCCATCAATCGGGCTTCTGGCTACACCTTC; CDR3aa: CAINRASGYTF
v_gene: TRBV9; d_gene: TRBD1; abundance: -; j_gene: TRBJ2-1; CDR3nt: TGTGCCAGCACCGGTGAAGTCAGGGGGAACAATGAGCAGTTCTTC; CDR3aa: CASTGEVRGNNEQFF
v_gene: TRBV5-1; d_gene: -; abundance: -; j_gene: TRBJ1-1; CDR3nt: TGCGCCAGCAGCACGGGGGACGCTGCTATCCCTGAAGCTTTCTTT; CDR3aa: CASSTGDAAIPEAFF
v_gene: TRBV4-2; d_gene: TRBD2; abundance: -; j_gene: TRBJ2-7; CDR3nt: TGTGCCAGCAGCCAAGTTAGGACTAGCATAGAGCAGTACTTC; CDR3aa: CASSQVRTSIEQYF
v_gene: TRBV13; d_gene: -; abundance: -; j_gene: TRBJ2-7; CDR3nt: TGTGCCAGCAGACGACAGGGAGGCAACGAGCAGTACTTC; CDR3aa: CASRRQGGNEQYF
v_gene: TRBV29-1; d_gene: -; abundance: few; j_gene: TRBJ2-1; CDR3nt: TGCAGCGTCGGTCCCTACAATGAGCAGTTCTTC; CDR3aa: CSVGPYNEQFF
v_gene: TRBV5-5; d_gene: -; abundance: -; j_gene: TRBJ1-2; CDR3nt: TGTGCCAGCAGCCCTCTCCGGGGTCTTAGGGGGACTAACTATGGCTACACCTTC; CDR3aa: CASSPLRGLRGTNYGYTF
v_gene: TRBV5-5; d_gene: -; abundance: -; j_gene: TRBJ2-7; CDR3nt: TGTGCCAGCAGCTTGGCAAGCACCAGCACCGAGCAGTACTTC; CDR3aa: CASSLASTSTEQYF
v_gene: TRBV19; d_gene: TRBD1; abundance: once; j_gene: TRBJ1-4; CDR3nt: TGTGCCAGTAGTATTCAGGGGGGGAATGAAAAACTGTTTTTT; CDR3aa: CASSIQGGNEKLFF
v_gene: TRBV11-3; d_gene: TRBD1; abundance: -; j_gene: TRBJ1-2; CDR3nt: TGTGCCAGCAGCGTACCCGGGACAGGGGGCGGTGGCTACACCTTC; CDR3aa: CASSVPGTGGGGYTF
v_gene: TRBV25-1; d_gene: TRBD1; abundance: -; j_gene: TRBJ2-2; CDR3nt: TGTGCCAGCAGGGGGACAGGAAACACCGGGGAGCTGTTTTTT; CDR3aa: CASRGTGNTGELFF
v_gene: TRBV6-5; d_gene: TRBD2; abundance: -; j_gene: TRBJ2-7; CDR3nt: TGTGCCAGTCAGCGGGGGCGATACTACGAGCAGTACTTC; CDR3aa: CASQRGRYYEQYF
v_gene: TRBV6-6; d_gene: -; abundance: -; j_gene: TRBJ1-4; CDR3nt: TGTGCCAGCGCTCGGTTGGGGCGCGGTGAAAAACTGTTTTTT; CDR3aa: CASARLGRGEKLFF
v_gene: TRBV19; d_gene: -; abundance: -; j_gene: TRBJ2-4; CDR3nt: TGTGCCAGTAGTGCCACAACCCTAGCCAAAAACATTCAGTACTTC; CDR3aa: CASSATTLAKNIQYF
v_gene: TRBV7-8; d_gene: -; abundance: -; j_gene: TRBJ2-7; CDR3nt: TGTGCCAGCAGCATAATGGGGAGCCCGGGGGCCTACGAGCAGTACTTC; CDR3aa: CASSIMGSPGAYEQYF
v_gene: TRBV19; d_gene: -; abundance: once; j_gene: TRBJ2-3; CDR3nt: TGTGCCAGTAGTGGGACACCCCCAGATACGCAGTATTTT; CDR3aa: CASSGTPPDTQYF
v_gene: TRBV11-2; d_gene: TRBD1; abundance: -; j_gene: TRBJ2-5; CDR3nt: TGTGCCAGCAGCAAAGGTAACCCCGGGACAGGGTTACGAGAGACCCAGTACTTC; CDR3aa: CASSKGNPGTGLRETQYF
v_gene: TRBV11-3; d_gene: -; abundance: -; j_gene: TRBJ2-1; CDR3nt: TGTGCCAGCAGCCCCCTGGGGGGAGGCCACAATGAGCAGTTCTTC; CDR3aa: CASSPLGGGHNEQFF
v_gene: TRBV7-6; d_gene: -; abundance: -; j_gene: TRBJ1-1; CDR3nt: TGTGCCAGCAGCTTAGGCGTCAGGCTGAACACTGAAGCTTTCTTT; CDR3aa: CASSLGVRLNTEAFF
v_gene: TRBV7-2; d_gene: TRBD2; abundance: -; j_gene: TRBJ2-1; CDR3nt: TGTGCCAGCAGCTTAGCGGGACTAGGTGGGGCCAATGAGCAGTTCTTC; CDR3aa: CASSLAGLGGANEQFF
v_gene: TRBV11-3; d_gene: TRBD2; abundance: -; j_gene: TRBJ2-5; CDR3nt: TGTGCCAGCAGCCTGGGACTAGCGGGACCCCAAGAGACCCAGTACTTC; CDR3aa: CASSLGLAGPQETQYF
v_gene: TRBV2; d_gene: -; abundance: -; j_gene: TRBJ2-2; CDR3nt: TGTGCCAGCAACGCGCGGAACACCGGGGAGCTGTTTTTT; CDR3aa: CASNARNTGELFF
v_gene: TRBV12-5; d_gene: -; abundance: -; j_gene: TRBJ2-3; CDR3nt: TGTGCTAGTGGTTCCGCAGAGAGCACAGATACGCAGTATTTT; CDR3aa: CASGSAESTDTQYF
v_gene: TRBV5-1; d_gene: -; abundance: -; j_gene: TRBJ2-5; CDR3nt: TGCGCCAGCAGCTCTGGAGGGCAGGGGTGGGAGGAGACCCAGTACTTC; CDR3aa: CASSSGGQGWEETQYF
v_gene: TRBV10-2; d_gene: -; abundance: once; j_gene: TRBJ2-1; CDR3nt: TGCGCCAGCAGTGAGTGGATTAGCTACAATGAGCAGTTCTTC; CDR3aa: CASSEWISYNEQFF
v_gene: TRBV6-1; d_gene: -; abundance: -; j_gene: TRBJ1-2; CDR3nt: TGTGCCAGCAAATCGCCTGACCGGGGGTTCTATGGCTACACCTTC; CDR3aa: CASKSPDRGFYGYTF
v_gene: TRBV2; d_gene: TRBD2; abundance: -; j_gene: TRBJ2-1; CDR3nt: TGTGCCATGAAGGGGACTAGCGGGGGGGCAAGAGAGCAGTTCTTC; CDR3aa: CAMKGTSGGAREQFF
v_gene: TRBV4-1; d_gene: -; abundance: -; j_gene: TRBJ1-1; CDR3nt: TGCGCCAGCAGCCAGGGTGGGTTGGACACTGAAGCTTTCTTT; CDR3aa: CASSQGGLDTEAFF
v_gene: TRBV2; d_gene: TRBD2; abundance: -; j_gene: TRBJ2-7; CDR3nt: TGTGCCAGCAGCTCGGACTACGGGGGGTACGAGCAGTACTTC; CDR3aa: CASSSDYGGYEQYF
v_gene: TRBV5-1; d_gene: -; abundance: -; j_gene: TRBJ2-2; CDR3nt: TGCGCCAGCAGCTTGACAGTTAAAACCGGGGAGCTGTTTTTT; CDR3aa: CASSLTVKTGELFF
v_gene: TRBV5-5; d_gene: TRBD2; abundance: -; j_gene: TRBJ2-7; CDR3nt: TGTGCCAGCAGCTTCTGGGAGGGTGAGCAGTACTTC; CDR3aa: CASSFWEGEQYF
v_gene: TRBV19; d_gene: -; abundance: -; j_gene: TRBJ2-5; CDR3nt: TGTGCCAGTAGTACCCCTTTTCGGGGCCGAGAGACCCAGTACTTC; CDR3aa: CASSTPFRGRETQYF
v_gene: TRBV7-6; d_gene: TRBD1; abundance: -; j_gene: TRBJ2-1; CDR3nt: TGTGCCAGCAGCTTAGGAGGAGCAGGGGGCAATGAGCAGTTCTTC; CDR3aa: CASSLGGAGGNEQFF
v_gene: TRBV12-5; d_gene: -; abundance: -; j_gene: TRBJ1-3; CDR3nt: TGTGCTAGTGGTTTGCCCGGGGAAGGGCCAGCGACTGGAAACACCATATATTTT; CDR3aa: CASGLPGEGPATGNTIYF
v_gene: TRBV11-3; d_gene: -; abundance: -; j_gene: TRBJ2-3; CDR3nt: TGTGCCAGCAGCTTAGCGGAGCTCACAGATACGCAGTATTTT; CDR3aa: CASSLAELTDTQYF
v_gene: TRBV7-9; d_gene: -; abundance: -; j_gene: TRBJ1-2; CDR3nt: TGTGCCAGCAGCTTAGAACAGACGGGGGGCTACACCTTC; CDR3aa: CASSLEQTGGYTF
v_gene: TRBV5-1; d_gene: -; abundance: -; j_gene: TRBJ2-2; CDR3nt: TGCGCCAGCAGCTTGGAACCTAACACCGGGGAGCTGTTTTTT; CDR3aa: CASSLEPNTGELFF
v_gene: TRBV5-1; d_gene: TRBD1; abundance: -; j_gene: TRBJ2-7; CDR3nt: TGCGCCAGCAGCTCGGGTACAGGGGGGAAATACGAGCAGTACTTC; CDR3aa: CASSSGTGGKYEQYF
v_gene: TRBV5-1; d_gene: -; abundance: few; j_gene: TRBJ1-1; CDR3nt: TGCGCCAGCAGCTTGGAACAGTTGAACACTGAAGCTTTCTTT; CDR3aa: CASSLEQLNTEAFF
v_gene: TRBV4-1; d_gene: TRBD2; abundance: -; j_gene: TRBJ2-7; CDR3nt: TGCGCCAGCAGCCAATCCTGGGGGGGGAGTGGTGACGAGCAGTACTTC; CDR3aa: CASSQSWGGSGDEQYF
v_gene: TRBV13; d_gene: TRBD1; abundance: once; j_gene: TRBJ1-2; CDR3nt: TGTGCCAGCAGCCGAAACCTCTTAAGACAGGGGCAAAACTATGGCTACACCTTC; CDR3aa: CASSRNLLRQGQNYGYTF
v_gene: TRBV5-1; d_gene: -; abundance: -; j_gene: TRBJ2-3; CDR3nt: TGCGCCAGCAGCGCGGGGACACCTAGCACAGATACGCAGTATTTT; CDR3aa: CASSAGTPSTDTQYF
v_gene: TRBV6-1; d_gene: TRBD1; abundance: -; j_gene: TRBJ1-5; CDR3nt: TGTGCCACCTCCGGGGGGAGACAGGGCGGTCAGCCCCAGCATTTT; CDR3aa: CATSGGRQGGQPQHF
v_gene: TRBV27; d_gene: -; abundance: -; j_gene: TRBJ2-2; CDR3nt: TGTGCCAGCAGTTCCCTCCCGGGACTGGAATACACCGGGGAGCTGTTTTTT; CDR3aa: CASSSLPGLEYTGELFF
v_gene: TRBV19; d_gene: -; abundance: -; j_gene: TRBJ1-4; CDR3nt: TGTGCCAGTAAGACAGCAACTAATGAAAAACTGTTTTTT; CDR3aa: CASKTATNEKLFF
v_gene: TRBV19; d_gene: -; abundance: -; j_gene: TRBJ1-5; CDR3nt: TGTGCCAGTAGCAGAAGAAACAATCAGCCCCAGCATTTT; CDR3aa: CASSRRNNQPQHF
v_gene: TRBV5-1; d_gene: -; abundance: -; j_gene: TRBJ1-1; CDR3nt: TGCGCCAGCAGCTTGGCCGGGGCTGCCACTGAAGCTTTCTTT; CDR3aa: CASSLAGAATEAFF